A selection of T cell receptor beta chains follows, all from one sample in a study of cytomegalovirus exposure and HLA in healthy donors. Method: immunoSEQ multiplex PCR; TCRdb's copy keeps in-frame clones and lacks some. The sample yields roughly 70,000 clones, roughly 82% seen once. Input material: PBMCs. The receptors stem from a man between 18 and 29 years old in good health and CMV-seronegative. Both conserved end residues are part of each CDR3. The D gene is left open where the match is weak. Only some rows state a clone size, as once, few, many or a class for expanded clones.

J gene: TRBJ1-1
D gene: -
clone size: -
V gene: TRBV19
CDR3 DNA: TGTGCCAGTATGGCAGCGGTCACTGAAGCTTTCTTT
CDR3 protein: CASMAAVTEAFF

J gene: TRBJ1-1
D gene: -
clone size: few
V gene: TRBV19
CDR3 DNA: TGTGCCAGTAGTATGACAGATAACACTGAAGCTTTCTTT
CDR3 protein: CASSMTDNTEAFF

J gene: TRBJ2-7
D gene: -
clone size: -
V gene: TRBV7-2
CDR3 DNA: TGTGCCAGCAGCTTAGCGGCGGGCGGGGACTACGAGCAGTACTTC
CDR3 protein: CASSLAAGGDYEQYF

J gene: TRBJ2-7
D gene: -
clone size: -
V gene: TRBV30
CDR3 DNA: TGTGCGTTCGCAGGGTACACCTACGAGCAGTACTTC
CDR3 protein: CAFAGYTYEQYF

J gene: TRBJ2-7
D gene: -
clone size: -
V gene: TRBV25-1
CDR3 DNA: TGTGCCAGCAGTGAGGGTCCAGGGGCGTTTTCCCACGAGCAGTACTTC
CDR3 protein: CASSEGPGAFSHEQYF

J gene: TRBJ1-1
D gene: TRBD1
clone size: -
V gene: TRBV28
CDR3 DNA: TGTGCCAGCAGTTACCCCGAGGGCAGGGGGCTCACTGAAGCTTTCTTT
CDR3 protein: CASSYPEGRGLTEAFF

J gene: TRBJ2-4
D gene: -
clone size: -
V gene: TRBV27
CDR3 DNA: TGTGCCAGCAGCCCTAGGGCAGTACAGGGCTGGAACATTCAGTACTTC
CDR3 protein: CASSPRAVQGWNIQYF

J gene: TRBJ2-3
D gene: -
clone size: -
V gene: TRBV27
CDR3 DNA: TGTGCCAGCAGTTTCACGGGAGATGGCGTTGATACGCAGTATTTT
CDR3 protein: CASSFTGDGVDTQYF

J gene: TRBJ2-7
D gene: TRBD1
clone size: -
V gene: TRBV5-4
CDR3 DNA: TGTGCCAGCAGCTCTACAGGGGTCAGGTACGAGCAGTACTTC
CDR3 protein: CASSSTGVRYEQYF

J gene: TRBJ1-2
D gene: -
clone size: -
V gene: TRBV6-6
CDR3 DNA: TGTGCCAGCAGTCTTAGTCTGAACTATGGCTACACCTTC
CDR3 protein: CASSLSLNYGYTF

J gene: TRBJ2-7
D gene: -
clone size: -
V gene: TRBV5-1
CDR3 DNA: TGCGCCAGCAGCTCAGGACAAATCTACGAGCAGTACTTC
CDR3 protein: CASSSGQIYEQYF

J gene: TRBJ2-1
D gene: TRBD1
clone size: -
V gene: TRBV4-1
CDR3 DNA: TGCGCCAGCAGCCAAGTGGCAGGGGGCTTTGGGTACAATGAGCAGTTCTTC
CDR3 protein: CASSQVAGGFGYNEQFF

J gene: TRBJ1-6
D gene: -
clone size: -
V gene: TRBV27
CDR3 DNA: TGTGCCAGCAGGCTTCAACAGAATTCACCCCTCCACTTT
CDR3 protein: CASRLQQNSPLHF

J gene: TRBJ1-1
D gene: TRBD1
clone size: -
V gene: TRBV4-1
CDR3 DNA: TGCGCCAGCAGCCATCCAACGGGGACAGATCCGACGAACACTGAAGCTTTCTTT
CDR3 protein: CASSHPTGTDPTNTEAFF

J gene: TRBJ2-7
D gene: -
clone size: few
V gene: TRBV11-2
CDR3 DNA: TGTGCCAGCAGCTTAGGACAAATCTACGAGCAGTACTTC
CDR3 protein: CASSLGQIYEQYF

J gene: TRBJ2-5
D gene: -
clone size: -
V gene: TRBV2
CDR3 DNA: TGTGCCAGCAGTTACAAAGGGGGAGAGACCCAGTACTTC
CDR3 protein: CASSYKGGETQYF

J gene: TRBJ2-7
D gene: -
clone size: -
V gene: TRBV5-3
CDR3 DNA: TGTGCCAGAAGCGGGGGACACTTACGCTACGAGCAGTACTTC
CDR3 protein: CARSGGHLRYEQYF

J gene: TRBJ1-2
D gene: -
clone size: few
V gene: TRBV30
CDR3 DNA: TGTGCCTGGAGTGTCCCCGGTGGCTACACCTTC
CDR3 protein: CAWSVPGGYTF

J gene: TRBJ2-1
D gene: -
clone size: -
V gene: TRBV19
CDR3 DNA: TGTGCCATCTCTCGGAGCTCCTACAATGAGCAGTTCTTC
CDR3 protein: CAISRSSYNEQFF

J gene: TRBJ2-7
D gene: TRBD1
clone size: -
V gene: TRBV30
CDR3 DNA: TGTGCCTGGAGCCCAGGGACAGGGGGCGAGCAGTACTTC
CDR3 protein: CAWSPGTGGEQYF

J gene: TRBJ2-3
D gene: -
clone size: -
V gene: TRBV12-5
CDR3 DNA: TGTGCTAGTGGCCCCGGCGGCCTCACAGATACGCAGTATTTT
CDR3 protein: CASGPGGLTDTQYF

J gene: TRBJ2-7
D gene: TRBD2
clone size: -
V gene: TRBV9
CDR3 DNA: TGTGCCAGCAGCGTAGGACTAGCGGGAGGCGAGCAGTACTTC
CDR3 protein: CASSVGLAGGEQYF

J gene: TRBJ2-1
D gene: -
clone size: -
V gene: TRBV19
CDR3 DNA: TGTGCCAGTAGTATAGTCCGTCGCTCCTACAATGAGCAGTTCTTC
CDR3 protein: CASSIVRRSYNEQFF

J gene: TRBJ1-2
D gene: TRBD1
clone size: -
V gene: TRBV7-2
CDR3 DNA: TGTGCCAGCAGCTTCCGGACAGGGTTGGGCTATGGCTACACCTTC
CDR3 protein: CASSFRTGLGYGYTF

J gene: TRBJ2-5
D gene: TRBD2
clone size: -
V gene: TRBV9
CDR3 DNA: TGTGCCAGCAGCGTAGTGCCGGGACTAGCGGGAGAGAGGGCAGAGACCCAGTACTTC
CDR3 protein: CASSVVPGLAGERAETQYF

J gene: TRBJ1-3
D gene: -
clone size: -
V gene: TRBV5-1
CDR3 DNA: TGCGCCAGCAGCTTGGAAGACAGTGCGGGAAACACCATATATTTT
CDR3 protein: CASSLEDSAGNTIYF

J gene: TRBJ2-1
D gene: TRBD2
clone size: -
V gene: TRBV13
CDR3 DNA: TGTGCCAGCAGAAATAAGGGACTAGCGGGGGGGCCCATGGAGAATGAGCAGTTCTTC
CDR3 protein: CASRNKGLAGGPMENEQFF

J gene: TRBJ1-6
D gene: -
clone size: -
V gene: TRBV7-3
CDR3 DNA: TGTGCCAGCAGCCTACAGGATTCTAATTCACCCCTCCACTTT
CDR3 protein: CASSLQDSNSPLHF

J gene: TRBJ1-1
D gene: -
clone size: -
V gene: TRBV9
CDR3 DNA: TGTGCCAGCAGCGTAGAACCCCATGCCATGTCGGACACTGAAGCTTTCTTT
CDR3 protein: CASSVEPHAMSDTEAFF

J gene: TRBJ2-7
D gene: -
clone size: -
V gene: TRBV28
CDR3 DNA: TGTGCCAGCAAGTCGGCAGGGGCGGGGGACTACGAGCAGTACTTC
CDR3 protein: CASKSAGAGDYEQYF

J gene: TRBJ2-5
D gene: -
clone size: -
V gene: TRBV29-1
CDR3 DNA: TGCAGCTCCAGGGGTGTCGAAGAGACCCAGTACTTC
CDR3 protein: CSSRGVEETQYF

J gene: TRBJ2-7
D gene: -
clone size: -
V gene: TRBV18
CDR3 DNA: TGTGCCAGCTCACCACTGGCCGGAAACAGGATCCGGGTCTACGAGCAGTACTTC
CDR3 protein: CASSPLAGNRIRVYEQYF

J gene: TRBJ1-1
D gene: -
clone size: -
V gene: TRBV28
CDR3 DNA: TGTGCCAGCAGTTTAAGGGGGACTGAAGCTTTCTTT
CDR3 protein: CASSLRGTEAFF

J gene: TRBJ1-5
D gene: TRBD1
clone size: -
V gene: TRBV7-9
CDR3 DNA: TGTGCCAGCAGCTTAGCAGGGACAGGGGAGATTCAGCCCCAGCATTTT
CDR3 protein: CASSLAGTGEIQPQHF

J gene: TRBJ1-1
D gene: -
clone size: -
V gene: TRBV7-2
CDR3 DNA: TGTGCCAGCAGCTTCGGGGGTGGCACTGAAGCTTTCTTT
CDR3 protein: CASSFGGGTEAFF

J gene: TRBJ1-5
D gene: -
clone size: -
V gene: TRBV5-6
CDR3 DNA: TGTGCCAGCAGCTACAGGGATAGCAATCAGCCCCAGCATTTT
CDR3 protein: CASSYRDSNQPQHF

J gene: TRBJ2-5
D gene: -
clone size: few
V gene: TRBV5-1
CDR3 DNA: TGCGCCAGCAGCTTGTCTTCTAGTGCGTTTTCGACAGGAAAACTAGGCGAAGAGACCCAGTACTTC
CDR3 protein: CASSLSSSAFSTGKLGEETQYF

J gene: TRBJ1-5
D gene: -
clone size: -
V gene: TRBV10-3
CDR3 DNA: TGTGCCAGCGGAGACAGCGTTAGCAATCAGCCCCAGCATTTT
CDR3 protein: CASGDSVSNQPQHF